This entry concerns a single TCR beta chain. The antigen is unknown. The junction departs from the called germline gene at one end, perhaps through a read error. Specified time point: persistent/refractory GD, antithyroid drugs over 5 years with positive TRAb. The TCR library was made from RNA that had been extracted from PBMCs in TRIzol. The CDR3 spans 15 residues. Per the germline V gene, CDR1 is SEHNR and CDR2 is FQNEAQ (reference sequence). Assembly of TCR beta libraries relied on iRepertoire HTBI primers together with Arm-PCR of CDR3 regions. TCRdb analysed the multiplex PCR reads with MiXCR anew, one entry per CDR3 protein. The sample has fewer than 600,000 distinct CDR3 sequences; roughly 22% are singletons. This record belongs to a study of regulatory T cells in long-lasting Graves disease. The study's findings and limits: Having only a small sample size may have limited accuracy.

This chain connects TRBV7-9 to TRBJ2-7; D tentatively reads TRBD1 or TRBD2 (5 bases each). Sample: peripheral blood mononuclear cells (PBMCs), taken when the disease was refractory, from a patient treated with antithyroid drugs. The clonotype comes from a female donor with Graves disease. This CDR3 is CASSLSGTTSYERYF. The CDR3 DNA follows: TGTGCCAGCAGCTTATCCGGGACCACCTCCTACGAGCGGTACTTC.